The 17 T cell receptor beta chains presented below share a single source sample, sequenced in a study of shared clonotypes between healthy human individuals. The assay was immunoSEQ multiplex PCR, and TCRdb's table has in-frame clones only and misses some. The repertoire has 2 million to 2.5 million clones, roughly 90% of them found once; the top ten carry approximately 0.4%. Sequencing used naive CD4+ T cells from PBMCs. Subset noted: CD45RA+ positively selected. Every receptor here comes from a man aged 18 to 35 in good health. Some clones in this sample may be carry-over from other donors' samples.

This clone was seen once. The chain uses TRBV18 and TRBJ2-7; D may correspond to TRBD1 or TRBD2 (5 bases each). CDR1 KGHSH and CDR2 LQKENI come from the germline V gene. This CDR3 has 12 residues. The V end was cut by 5 bases, the J end by 5 bases, with 10 bases between. Here the CDR3 reads CASSSGSHEQYF. The CDR3 DNA sequence: TGTGCCAGCTCATCAGGGAGCCACGAGCAGTACTTC.

The rearrangement links TRBV6-4 to TRBJ2-1, with 11 bases aligning to TRBD2. Germline V lookup: CDR1 MRHNA, CDR2 SNTAGT. CDR3 length: 15 amino acids. Unmatched junction bases numbered 5, after V lost 6 bases and J lost 4 bases. The CDR3 coding sequence is TGTGCCAGCAGCGTTAGCGGGAGGGGTTACAATGAGCAGTTCTTC. It codes for CASSVSGRGYNEQFF.

In this sample, this clone turned up a few times. Different DNA sequences within this sample yield the same CDR3. V usage is TRBV28 and J usage is TRBJ2-2; D remains ambiguous. The CDR3 is 13 amino acids. Germline V gene lookup returns CDR1 MDHEN and CDR2 SYDVKM. V was trimmed by 2 bases and J by 4 bases, leaving 5 bases between them. CDR3 in DNA: TGTGCCAGCAGTTTACGGTTCACCGGGGAGCTGTTTTTT. Amino acids: CASSLRFTGELFF.

This clone has a single count. The chain uses TRBV5-5 and TRBJ1-1; the D is unclear. V lost 0 bases, J lost 1 base, and 10 bases lay in between. CDR1 and CDR2 (germline): SGHKS, YYEKEE (reference sequence). CDR3 length equals 15 residues. The CDR3 DNA follows: TGTGCCAGCAGCTTGGCTACAGCGACGAACACTGAAGCTTTCTTT. The encoded protein is CASSLATATNTEAFF.

The V call is TRBV19, the J call TRBJ1-3, with D possibly being TRBD1 (5 bases). Looked up from germline, CDR1 is LNHDA and CDR2 is SQIVND (reference sequence). The CDR3 spans 15 residues. The V and J ends lost 3 bases and 4 bases respectively, with 13 bases between them. CDR3 sequence: CASSIWRGEGNTIYF. In nucleotides, the CDR3 is TGTGCCAGTAGTATCTGGAGAGGGGAAGGAAACACCATATATTTT.

This chain links TRBV5-1 with TRBJ2-3, with D possibly TRBD2 on 5 matching bases. Germline lookup yields CDR1 SGHRS and CDR2 YFSETQ. The CDR3 consists of 16 residues. The ends were cut back, 1 base at V and 1 base at J, with 13 bases in the middle. The CDR3, as DNA: TGCGCCAGCAGCTTGCGAAGCGGATTGGGCACAGATACGCAGTATTTT. Translating it yields CASSLRSGLGTDTQYF.

Concerning this clone: Additional DNA sequences in this sample encode the identical CDR3. This chain uses TRBV27 with TRBJ2-2, with 8 nucleotides matching TRBD1. Trimming cost V 3 bases and J 1 base; bases outside gene matches: 1. CDR3 length equals 15 residues. The V gene's germline CDR1 is MNHEY and CDR2 SMNVEV (reference sequence). The CDR3: CASSFRGRNTGELFF. CDR3 bases: TGTGCCAGCAGTTTCAGGGGGCGGAACACCGGGGAGCTGTTTTTT.

V and J are TRBV9 and TRBJ1-5, with D unclear. Germline V gene lookup returns CDR1 SGDLS and CDR2 YYNGEE. The CDR3 is 17 amino acids. V dropped 3 bases and J dropped 0 bases, with 16 bases sitting between them. The CDR3 loop reads CASSAGRPAYSNQPQHF. CDR3 DNA: TGTGCCAGCAGCGCCGGACGGCCTGCCTATAGCAATCAGCCCCAGCATTTT. Full variable domain (rest looked up from reference TRBV9 and TRBJ1-5): DSGVTQTPKHLITATGQRVTLRCSPRSGDLSVYWYQQSLDQGLQFLIQYYNGEERAKGNILERFSAQQFPDLHSELNLSSLELGDSALYFCASSAGRPAYSNQPQHFGDGTRLSIL.

The chain joins TRBV6-1 to TRBJ2-1, with TRBD2 as a possible D gene (5 bases). Germline CDR1 reads MNHNS; CDR2 reads SASEGT. The CDR3 sequence is 13 residues long. V shed 5 bases and J shed 6 bases, with 11 bases lying between them. This chain's CDR3 is CASSRLAANEQFF. The CDR3 DNA is TGTGCCAGCAGTAGGCTAGCTGCCAATGAGCAGTTCTTC.

The rearrangement uses TRBV7-9 and TRBJ2-3, with D unclear. V was shortened by 1 base and J by 2 bases, with 7 bases between the two germline ends. From germline, CDR1 is SEHNR and CDR2 FQNEAQ (reference sequence). The length of the CDR3 is 14 residues. The CDR3 loop reads CASSLGHSTDTQYF. CDR3 nucleotide sequence: TGTGCCAGCAGCTTAGGGCATTCCACAGATACGCAGTATTTT.

CDR3 region: CASSLAGGTNTQYF. In nucleotides, the CDR3 is TGTGCCAGCAGCCTCGCTGGCGGGACGAATACGCAGTATTTT. The V and J genes are TRBV7-9 and TRBJ2-3; a weak D match, TRBD2 (6 bases). Deletions cut 5 bases from V and 7 bases from J, with 16 bases between. The CDR3 covers 14 residues. Germline CDR1 is SEHNR and CDR2 is FQNEAQ (reference sequence).

The genes are TRBV30 and TRBJ1-1; TRBD1 might be the D (6 bases). The germline gives CDR1 GTSNPN, CDR2 SVGIG (reference sequence). The V end lost 4 bases, the J end lost 2 bases, and 8 bases lay between the germline ends. The CDR3 sequence is 12 residues long. This chain's CDR3 is CAWTGDNTEAFF. The DNA of the CDR3 is TGTGCCTGGACAGGGGATAACACTGAAGCTTTCTTT.

The rearrangement links TRBV4-1 to TRBJ2-2, with no clear D. This CDR3 has 16 residues. The V end was cut by 6 bases, the J end by 0 bases, with 14 bases between. CDR1 and CDR2 from the germline V gene are MGHRA and YSYEKL. The DNA for the CDR3 is TGCGCCAGCAGGAATCTTTTGGCAGCGAACACCGGGGAGCTGTTTTTT. Translated: CASRNLLAANTGELFF.

This chain connects TRBV19 to TRBJ1-5; no definite D call. Trimming took 5 bases from V and 3 from J, leaving 14 bases between them. The CDR3 has 15 residues. Looked up from germline, CDR1 is LNHDA and CDR2 is SQIVND (reference sequence). The CDR3, as DNA: TGTGCCAGTAGTGTCTTGCAACCGTCCAATCAGCCCCAGCATTTT. Translation gives CASSVLQPSNQPQHF.

V gene TRBV6-5 combines with J gene TRBJ1-4; TRBD1 matches at 9 bases. This CDR3 region has 14 residues. Per germline, CDR1 MNHEY and CDR2 SVGAGI. V shed 6 bases, J shed 10 bases, and the junction held 9 bases outside the gene matches. CDR3 amino acids: CASRPTGGRGKLFF. CDR3 bases: TGTGCCAGCAGGCCGACAGGGGGACGGGGAAAACTGTTTTTT.

The chain has TRBV7-8 and TRBJ2-7; TRBD1 aligns across 8 bases. CDR3 length: 15 amino acids. Germline assignment: CDR1 SGHVS and CDR2 FQNEAQ. Losses at the gene ends were 1 base for V and 4 bases for J; bases not matched to a gene: 6. CDR3 in DNA: TGTGCCAGCAGCTTAGGACCAGGGGGCCCATACGAGCAGTACTTC. Protein product: CASSLGPGGPYEQYF.

Regarding this clone: At the DNA level, this CDR3 is encoded by other sequences in the same sample as well. V usage is TRBV28 and J usage is TRBJ1-5; maybe TRBD1 (5 bases). Per the germline V gene, CDR1 is MDHEN and CDR2 is SYDVKM. V shed 8 bases and J shed 4 bases, with 9 bases lying between them. The CDR3 consists of 12 residues. The CDR3 protein is CASSGGNQPQHF. The CDR3 bases are TGTGCCAGCTCGGGGGGGAATCAGCCCCAGCATTTT.